The 7 T cell receptor beta chains below come from one sample, sequenced in a study of blood T cell repertoires in COVID-19. Profiled with immunoSEQ multiplex PCR; TCRdb holds only in-frame clones, not every one. The sample records 310,000 or so clones, about 84% being singletons. Sequenced input: peripheral blood. All receptors derive from a woman between 45 and 65 years old with acute or convalescent COVID-19.

The chain joins TRBV7-2 to TRBJ1-4; D gene ambiguous. CDR3 length: 14 amino acids. The germline gives CDR1 SGHTA, CDR2 FQGNSA. The V and J ends lost 1 base and 11 bases respectively, with 14 bases between them. The CDR3 nucleotides are TGTGCCAGCAGCTTAGAGTCCCCCGAGGGCAAACTGTTTTTT. Protein: CASSLESPEGKLFF.

The chain recombines TRBV27 with TRBJ2-7; TRBD2 agrees at 8 bases. The CDR3 spans 13 residues. J lost 4 bases, V lost 9 bases, and 8 bases had no gene match. Germline CDR1 and CDR2: MNHEY and SMNVEV (reference sequence). The CDR3 DNA reads as TGTGCCAGTTGGACATCGGGGGGGTACGAGCAGTACTTC. It yields the protein CASWTSGGYEQYF.

V is TRBV5-1 and J is TRBJ1-1, with D possibly matching TRBD1 (6 bases). This CDR3 has 16 amino acids. V was clipped by 0 bases and J by 1 base, with 13 bases between them. Germline CDR1 SGHRS, CDR2 YFSETQ. The CDR3 loop reads CASSLGTAEGNTEAFF. The CDR3 nucleotides read TGCGCCAGCAGCTTGGGGACAGCCGAGGGGAACACTGAAGCTTTCTTT.

This clone showed up just once. The chain combines TRBV18 with TRBJ1-1; D perhaps matches TRBD1 (5 bases). Germline V gives CDR1 KGHSH, CDR2 LQKENI. The V gene lost 4 bases and the J gene lost 2 bases, with 14 bases spanning the gap. The CDR3 runs to 15 residues. CDR3 in DNA: TGTGCCAGCTCACTAGGAGGGGTTGGTAACACTGAAGCTTTCTTT. Encoded protein: CASSLGGVGNTEAFF.

This clone appeared a single time. The chain carries TRBV6-5 and TRBJ2-1; 9 bases map to TRBD1. Per germline, CDR1 MNHEY and CDR2 SVGAGI. V trimming: 6 bases; J trimming: 8 bases; junction bases outside the gene matches: 5. CDR3 length equals 13 residues. The CDR3 DNA reads as TGTGCCAGCAGCCTGGACAGGGGTGATGAGCAGTTCTTC. Protein product: CASSLDRGDEQFF.

This clone was found once. The chain recombines TRBV5-1 with TRBJ1-2, with a weak D call TRBD1 (5 bases). The V end lost 0 bases, the J end lost 2 bases, and 11 bases lay between the germline ends. There are 15 residues in the CDR3. Germline loops: CDR1 SGHRS, CDR2 YFSETQ. The CDR3 reads CASSLDIQGNYGYTF. Written as DNA, the CDR3 is TGCGCCAGCAGCTTGGATATCCAGGGCAACTATGGCTACACCTTC.

V usage is TRBV4-3 and J usage is TRBJ2-3; 8 bases fit TRBD2. Germline-derived CDR1 and CDR2 are LGHNA and YSLEER. Trimming at V came to 0 bases and at J to 4 bases, leaving 9 bases not matched to a gene. CDR3 length equals 17 residues. The CDR3 region has the DNA TGCGCCAGCAGCCAAGAAAGGAGCTCGCGGGGGGCAGATACGCAGTATTTT. Amino acids: CASSQERSSRGADTQYF.